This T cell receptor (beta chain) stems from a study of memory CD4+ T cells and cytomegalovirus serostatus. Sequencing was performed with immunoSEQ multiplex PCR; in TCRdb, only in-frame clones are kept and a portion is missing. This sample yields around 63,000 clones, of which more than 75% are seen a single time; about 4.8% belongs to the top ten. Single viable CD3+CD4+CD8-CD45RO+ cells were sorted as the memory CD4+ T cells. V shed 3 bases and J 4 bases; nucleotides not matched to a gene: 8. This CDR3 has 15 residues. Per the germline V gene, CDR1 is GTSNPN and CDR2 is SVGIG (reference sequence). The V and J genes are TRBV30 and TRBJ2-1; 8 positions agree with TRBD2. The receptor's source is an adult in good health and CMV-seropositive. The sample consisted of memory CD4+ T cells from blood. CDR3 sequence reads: CAWRGIAGPYNEQFF. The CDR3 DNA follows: TGTGCCTGGAGGGGTATAGCGGGGCCATACAATGAGCAGTTCTTC.